This TCR beta chain came from a study of blood T cell repertoires in COVID-19. The overall study: The origin of the acute and convalescent COVID-19 samples was the United States, Italy and Spain. Sample material is recorded as cDNA or gDNA derived from T cells, B-cell-depleted T cells, or PBMCs.

Original handling: From reference gene primer amplification, estimates of nucleated cell counts were derived. This table comes from immunoSEQ multiplex PCR, and its TCRdb copy is limited to in-frame clones, with some not included. V and J calls plus clone size are reproduced from that table; the DNA served to infer D and trimming. The table includes roughly 63,000 clones, less than 85% detected once. This clone was seen only a few times. The CDR3 is 14 amino acids. Trimming at V came to 9 bases and at J to 6 bases, leaving 6 bases not matched to a gene. The V gene's germline CDR1 is SGHAT and CDR2 FQNNGV.

This receptor was identified in a human donor in a cohort sampled during active COVID-19. The rearrangement uses TRBV11-2 and TRBJ2-1; 12 nucleotides match TRBD2. The sequencing input was peripheral blood. CDR3 DNA: TGTGCCAGTTCCGCGACTAGCGGGGGCAATGAGCAGTTCTTC. It encodes CASSATSGGNEQFF.